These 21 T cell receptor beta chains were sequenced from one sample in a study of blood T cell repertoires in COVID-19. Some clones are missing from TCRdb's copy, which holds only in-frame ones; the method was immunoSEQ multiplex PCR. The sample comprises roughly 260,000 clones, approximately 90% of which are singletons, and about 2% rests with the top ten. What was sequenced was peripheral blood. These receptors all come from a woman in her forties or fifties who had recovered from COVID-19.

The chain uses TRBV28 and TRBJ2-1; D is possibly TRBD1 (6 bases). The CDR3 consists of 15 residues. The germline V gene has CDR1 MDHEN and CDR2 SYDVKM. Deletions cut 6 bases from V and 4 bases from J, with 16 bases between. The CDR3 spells CASRPSGAVYNEQFF. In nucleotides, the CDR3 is TGTGCCAGCAGACCTTCAGGGGCCGTGTACAATGAGCAGTTCTTC. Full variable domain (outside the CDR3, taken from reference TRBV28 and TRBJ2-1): DVKVTQSSRYLVKRTGEKVFLECVQDMDHENMFWYRQDPGLGLRLIYFSYDVKMKEKGDIPEGYSVSREKKERFSLILESASTNQTSMYLCASRPSGAVYNEQFFGPGTRLTVL.

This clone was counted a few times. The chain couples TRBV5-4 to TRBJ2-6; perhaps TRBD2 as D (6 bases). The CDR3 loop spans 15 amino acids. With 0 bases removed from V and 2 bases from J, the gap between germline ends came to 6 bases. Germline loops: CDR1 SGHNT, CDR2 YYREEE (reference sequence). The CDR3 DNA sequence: TGTGCCAGCAGCTTGGCGGGGGCTGGGGCCAACGTCCTGACTTTC. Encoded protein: CASSLAGAGANVLTF.

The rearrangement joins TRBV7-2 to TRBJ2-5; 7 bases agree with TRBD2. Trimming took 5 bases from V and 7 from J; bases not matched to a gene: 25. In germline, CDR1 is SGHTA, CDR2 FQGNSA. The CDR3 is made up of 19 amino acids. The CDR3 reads CASSVPTAGPFSYWGTQYF. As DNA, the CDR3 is TGTGCCAGCAGCGTCCCAACAGCGGGACCCTTTTCGTACTGGGGGACCCAGTACTTC.

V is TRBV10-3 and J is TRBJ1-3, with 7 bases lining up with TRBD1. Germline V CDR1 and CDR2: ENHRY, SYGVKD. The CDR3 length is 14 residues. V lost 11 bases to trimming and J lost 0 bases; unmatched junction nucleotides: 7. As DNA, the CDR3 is TGTGCCGTGTGGGACAGCAACTCTGGAAACACCATATATTTT. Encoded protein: CAVWDSNSGNTIYF.

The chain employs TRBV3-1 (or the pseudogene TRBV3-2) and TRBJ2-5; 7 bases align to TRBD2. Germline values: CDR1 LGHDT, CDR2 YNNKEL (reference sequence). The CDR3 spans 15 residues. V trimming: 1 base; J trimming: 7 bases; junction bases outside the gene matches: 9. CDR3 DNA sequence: TGTGCCAGCAGCCAAGGTAGCGGGCCTCTAGCGACCCAGTACTTC. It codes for CASSQGSGPLATQYF.

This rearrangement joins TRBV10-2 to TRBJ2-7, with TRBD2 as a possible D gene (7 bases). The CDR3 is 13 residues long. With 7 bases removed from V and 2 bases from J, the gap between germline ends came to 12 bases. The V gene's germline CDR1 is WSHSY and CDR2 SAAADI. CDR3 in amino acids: CASKGGGAYEQYF. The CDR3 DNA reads TGCGCCAGCAAAGGAGGGGGGGCCTACGAGCAGTACTTC.

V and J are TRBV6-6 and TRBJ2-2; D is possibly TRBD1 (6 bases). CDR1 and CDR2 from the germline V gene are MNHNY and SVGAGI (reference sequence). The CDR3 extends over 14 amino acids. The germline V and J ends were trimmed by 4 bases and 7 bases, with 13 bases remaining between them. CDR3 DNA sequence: TGTGCCAGCAGTTCCCGACAGGCCGTCGGGGAGCTGTTTTTT. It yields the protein CASSSRQAVGELFF.

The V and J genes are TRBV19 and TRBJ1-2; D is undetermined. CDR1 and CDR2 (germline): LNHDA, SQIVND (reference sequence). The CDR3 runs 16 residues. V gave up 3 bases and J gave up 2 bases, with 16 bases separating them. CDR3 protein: CASSMRIGVANYGYTF. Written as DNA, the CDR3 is TGTGCCAGTAGTATGAGAATCGGGGTTGCCAACTATGGCTACACCTTC.

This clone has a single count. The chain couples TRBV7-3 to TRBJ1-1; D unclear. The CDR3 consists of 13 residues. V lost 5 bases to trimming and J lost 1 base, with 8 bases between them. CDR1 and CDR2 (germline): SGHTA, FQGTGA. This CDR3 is CASSLTTNTEAFF. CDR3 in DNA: TGTGCCAGCAGCCTGACAACGAACACTGAAGCTTTCTTT.

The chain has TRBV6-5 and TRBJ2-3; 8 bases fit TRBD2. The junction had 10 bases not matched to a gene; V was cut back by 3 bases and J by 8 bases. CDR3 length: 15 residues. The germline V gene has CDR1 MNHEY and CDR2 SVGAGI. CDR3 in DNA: TGTGCCAGCAGTTATAAAGCGGGAGCCCCTGCTACGCAGTATTTT. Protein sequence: CASSYKAGAPATQYF.

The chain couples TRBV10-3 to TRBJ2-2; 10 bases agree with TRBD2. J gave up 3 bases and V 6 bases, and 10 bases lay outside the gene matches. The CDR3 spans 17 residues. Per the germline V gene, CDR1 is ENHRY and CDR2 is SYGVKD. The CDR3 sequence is CAIRGASGRKDTGELFF. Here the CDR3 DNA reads TGTGCCATCAGGGGGGCTAGCGGGAGAAAGGACACCGGGGAGCTGTTTTTT.

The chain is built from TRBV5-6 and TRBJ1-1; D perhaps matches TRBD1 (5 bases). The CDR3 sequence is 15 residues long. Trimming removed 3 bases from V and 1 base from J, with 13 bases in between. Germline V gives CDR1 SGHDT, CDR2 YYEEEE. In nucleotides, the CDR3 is TGTGCCAGCAGCTGGACACAAGAAGGGAACACTGAAGCTTTCTTT. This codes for CASSWTQEGNTEAFF.

CDR3 residues: CASSMNSPGTGAGELFF. DNA for the CDR3: TGTGCCAGTAGTATGAATTCCCCCGGGACAGGGGCCGGGGAGCTGTTTTTT. The chain has TRBV19 and TRBJ2-2; 10 nucleotides line up with TRBD1. Losses at the gene ends were 3 bases for V and 6 bases for J; bases not matched to a gene: 10. The CDR3 extends over 17 amino acids. Germline CDR1 reads LNHDA; CDR2 reads SQIVND (reference sequence).

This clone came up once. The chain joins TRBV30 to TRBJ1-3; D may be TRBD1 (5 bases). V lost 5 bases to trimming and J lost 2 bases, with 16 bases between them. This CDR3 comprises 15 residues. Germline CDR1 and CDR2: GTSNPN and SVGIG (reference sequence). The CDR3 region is CAWVRFTGAGNTIYF. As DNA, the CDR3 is TGTGCCTGGGTACGATTCACAGGAGCTGGAAACACCATATATTTT.

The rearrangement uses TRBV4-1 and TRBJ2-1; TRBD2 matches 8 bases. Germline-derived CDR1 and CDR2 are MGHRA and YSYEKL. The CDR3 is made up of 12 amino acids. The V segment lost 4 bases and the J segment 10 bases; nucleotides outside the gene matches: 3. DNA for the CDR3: TGCGCCAGCAGCCGCGAGCGGGGGGAGCAGTTCTTC. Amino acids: CASSRERGEQFF.

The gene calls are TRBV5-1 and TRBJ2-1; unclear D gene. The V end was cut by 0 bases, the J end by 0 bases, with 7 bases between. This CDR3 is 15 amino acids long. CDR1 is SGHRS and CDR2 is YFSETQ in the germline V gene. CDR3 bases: TGCGCCAGCAGCTTGGAACAGAGCTCCTACAATGAGCAGTTCTTC. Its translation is CASSLEQSSYNEQFF.

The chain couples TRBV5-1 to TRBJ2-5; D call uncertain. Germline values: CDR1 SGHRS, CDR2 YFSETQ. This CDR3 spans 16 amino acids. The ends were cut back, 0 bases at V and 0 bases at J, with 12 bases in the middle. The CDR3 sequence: CASSLGPSSYQETQYF. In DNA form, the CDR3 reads TGCGCCAGCAGCTTGGGTCCCTCTAGTTACCAAGAGACCCAGTACTTC.

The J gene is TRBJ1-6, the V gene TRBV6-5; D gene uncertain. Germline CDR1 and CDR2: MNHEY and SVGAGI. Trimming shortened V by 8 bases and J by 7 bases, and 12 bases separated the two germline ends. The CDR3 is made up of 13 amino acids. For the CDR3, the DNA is TGTGCCAGCGCGACGGGAGGCAATTCACCCCTCCACTTT. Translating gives CASATGGNSPLHF.

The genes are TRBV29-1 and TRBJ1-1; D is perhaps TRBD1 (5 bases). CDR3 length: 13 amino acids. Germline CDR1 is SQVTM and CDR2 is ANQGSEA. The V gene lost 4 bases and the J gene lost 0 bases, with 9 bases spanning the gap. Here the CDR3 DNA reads TGCAGCGTTGGGGGCCAGTTGAACACTGAAGCTTTCTTT. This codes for CSVGGQLNTEAFF. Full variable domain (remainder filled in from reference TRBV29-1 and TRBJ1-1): SAVISQKPSRDICQRGTSLTIQCQVDSQVTMMFWYRQQPGQSLTLIATANQGSEATYESGFVIDKFPISRPNLTFSTLTVSNMSPEDSSIYLCSVGGQLNTEAFFGQGTRLTVV.

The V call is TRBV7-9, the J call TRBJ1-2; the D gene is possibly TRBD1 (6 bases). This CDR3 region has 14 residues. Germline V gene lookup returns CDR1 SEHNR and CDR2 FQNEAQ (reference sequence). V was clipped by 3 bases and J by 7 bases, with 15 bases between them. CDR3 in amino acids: CASSFGGLVGGYTF. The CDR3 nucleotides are TGTGCCAGCAGCTTTGGGGGCCTCGTAGGTGGCTACACCTTC.

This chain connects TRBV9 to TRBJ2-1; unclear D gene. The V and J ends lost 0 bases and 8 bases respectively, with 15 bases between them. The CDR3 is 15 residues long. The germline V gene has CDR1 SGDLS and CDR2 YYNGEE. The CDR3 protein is CASSVGLLRADEQFF. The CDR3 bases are TGTGCCAGCAGCGTAGGACTCCTACGCGCTGATGAGCAGTTCTTC. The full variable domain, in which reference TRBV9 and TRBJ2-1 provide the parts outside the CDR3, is DSGVTQTPKHLITATGQRVTLRCSPRSGDLSVYWYQQSLDQGLQFLIQYYNGEERAKGNILERFSAQQFPDLHSELNLSSLELGDSALYFCASSVGLLRADEQFFGPGTRLTVL.